The 27 T cell receptor beta chains presented below share a single source sample, sequenced in a study of beta chain features in type 1 diabetes. The whole isolated RNA underwent reverse transcription, so sequencing captured expressed TCRB transcripts. Data came from immunoSEQ multiplex PCR; TCRdb stores just in-frame clones and leaves some out. The sample lists about 360,000 clones; roughly an eighth were seen once. The specimen sequenced was naive CD4+ T cells from blood. These receptors were obtained from a man younger than 35 in good health.

This clone was picked up a small number of times. The chain combines TRBV30 with TRBJ1-1; D is undetermined. The ends were cut back, 3 bases at V and 0 bases at J, with 8 bases in the middle. The CDR3 runs to 13 residues. CDR1 GTSNPN and CDR2 SVGIG come from the germline V gene (reference sequence). CDR3 DNA sequence: TGTGCCTGGAGGGCAGGTATGAACACTGAAGCTTTCTTT. As protein: CAWRAGMNTEAFF.

V is TRBV5-8 and J is TRBJ2-5; no definite D call. Germline V lookup: CDR1 SGHTS, CDR2 YDEGEE. This CDR3 region has 12 residues. V lost 8 bases and J 0 bases, leaving 8 bases between the germline ends. CDR3 protein: CARARYQETQYF. The DNA of the CDR3 is TGTGCCAGAGCCCGGTACCAAGAGACCCAGTACTTC.

This clone was observed a few times. The chain recombines TRBV5-1 with TRBJ2-1; perhaps TRBD1 as D (5 bases). Trimming left V 0 bases short and J 9 bases short, with 13 bases between. CDR1 SGHRS and CDR2 YFSETQ come from the germline V gene. This CDR3 is built from 14 residues. The CDR3, as DNA: TGCGCCAGCAGCTTGGTGGCCCAGGGAAGTGAGCAGTTCTTC. Translation: CASSLVAQGSEQFF.

The V call is TRBV30, the J call TRBJ2-7, with 8 nucleotides matching TRBD1. This CDR3 contains 15 residues. The J segment lost 2 bases and the V segment lost 1 base, leaving 7 bases of the junction unmatched. CDR1 GTSNPN and CDR2 SVGIG come from the germline V gene (reference sequence). The DNA for the CDR3 is TGTGCCTGGAGTGGGGACAGGAGACCTACCTACGAGCAGTACTTC. As protein: CAWSGDRRPTYEQYF.

The chain employs TRBV10-3 and TRBJ2-5; tentative D call: TRBD2 (6 bases). This CDR3 has 13 amino acids. The ends were cut back, 2 bases at V and 7 bases at J, with 11 bases in the middle. From germline, CDR1 is ENHRY and CDR2 SYGVKD. CDR3 bases: TGTGCCATCAGTGAGCGGGGGACTCCGACCCAGTACTTC. It specifies CAISERGTPTQYF.

The chain is built from TRBV11-2 and TRBJ1-1; the match to TRBD1 covers 7 bases. V shed 0 bases and J 0 bases; nucleotides not matched to a gene: 7. CDR1 is SGHAT and CDR2 is FQNNGV in the germline V gene. The CDR3 has 17 residues. The CDR3 sequence: CASSLDRQGVLNTEAFF. The CDR3 nucleotides read TGTGCCAGCAGCTTAGATCGGCAGGGGGTATTGAACACTGAAGCTTTCTTT.

The chain links TRBV7-8 to TRBJ2-2; weak D call: TRBD1 (5 bases). The CDR3 is made up of 15 amino acids. V was trimmed by 5 bases and J by 0 bases, leaving 10 bases between them. Germline lookup yields CDR1 SGHVS and CDR2 FQNEAQ. Written as DNA, the CDR3 is TGTGCCAGCAGCCAGGGAAGCCCGAACACCGGGGAGCTGTTTTTT. Translating gives CASSQGSPNTGELFF.

Only a few counts were recorded for this clone. The chain combines TRBV19 with TRBJ2-2; TRBD2 agrees at 8 bases. Germline lookup yields CDR1 LNHDA and CDR2 SQIVND (reference sequence). V shed 1 base, J shed 7 bases, and the junction held 5 bases outside the gene matches. The CDR3 totals 15 residues. The CDR3 reads CASSIGREEFGELFF. The CDR3 DNA is TGTGCCAGTAGTATAGGGCGGGAGGAATTCGGGGAGCTGTTTTTT.

V gene TRBV30 combines with J gene TRBJ1-2; 8 bases are a match to TRBD1. This CDR3 spans 12 amino acids. Germline-derived CDR1 and CDR2 are GTSNPN and SVGIG (reference sequence). J gave up 8 bases and V 4 bases, and 6 bases lay outside the gene matches. The CDR3 spells CAWTWTGTGYTF. The DNA for the CDR3 is TGTGCCTGGACCTGGACAGGGACCGGCTACACCTTC.

The chain has TRBV10-3 and TRBJ2-5; tentatively, D is TRBD2 (5 bases). The V gene lost 4 bases and the J gene lost 3 bases, with 9 bases spanning the gap. The CDR3 covers 13 residues. Germline V gene data show CDR1 as ENHRY and CDR2 as SYGVKD. In DNA form, the CDR3 reads TGTGCCATCAGTGTGAAGGGAGAAGAGACCCAGTACTTC. Translated: CAISVKGEETQYF.

Ten or more counts support this clone. The chain carries TRBV30 and TRBJ1-1; D is ambiguous. The V gene lost 2 bases and the J gene lost 10 bases, with 8 bases spanning the gap. Germline loops: CDR1 GTSNPN, CDR2 SVGIG (reference sequence). The CDR3 covers 10 residues. CDR3 region: CAWSSGVAFF. The CDR3 DNA follows: TGTGCCTGGAGTTCCGGGGTAGCTTTCTTT.

This clone was picked up a small number of times. DNA of the CDR3: TGTGCCAGCACCAGGGGGCCGGACAATGAGCAGTTCTTC. It codes for CASTRGPDNEQFF. V and J are TRBV6-5 and TRBJ2-1; 8 bases line up with TRBD1. CDR1 is MNHEY and CDR2 is SVGAGI in the germline V gene. The CDR3 contains 13 residues. The V segment lost 7 bases and the J segment 5 bases; nucleotides outside the gene matches: 4.

The chain carries TRBV25-1 and TRBJ2-1, with TRBD2 identical over 10 bases. The CDR3 loop spans 16 amino acids. In germline, CDR1 is MGHDK, CDR2 SYGVNS. V lost 2 bases, J lost 3 bases, and 4 bases stayed unmatched. CDR3 coding DNA: TGTGCCAGCAGTGAAGGACTAGCGGACATCTACAATGAGCAGTTCTTC. Protein: CASSEGLADIYNEQFF.

The chain employs TRBV7-2 and TRBJ1-5; 9 nucleotides align to TRBD1. The V segment lost 5 bases and the J segment 7 bases; nucleotides outside the gene matches: 9. The V gene's germline CDR1 is SGHTA and CDR2 FQGNSA. This CDR3 region has 15 residues. The CDR3 region is CASSQVGQGGQPQHF. In DNA, the CDR3 is TGTGCCAGCAGCCAGGTGGGACAGGGCGGGCAGCCCCAGCATTTT.

This clone was detected only a few times. This sequence joins TRBV28 and TRBJ2-1; 15 bases match TRBD2. Germline assignment: CDR1 MDHEN and CDR2 SYDVKM. CDR3 length equals 15 residues. Trimming took 6 bases from V and 7 from J; bases not matched to a gene: 4. CDR3 coding DNA: TGTGCCAGCAGCCCCGGGACTAGCGGGAGGAATGAGCAGTTCTTC. This sequence encodes CASSPGTSGRNEQFF.

In this sample, this clone turned up a few times. V and J are TRBV29-1 and TRBJ1-2; TRBD1 matches at 8 bases. Germline V gives CDR1 SQVTM, CDR2 ANQGSEA. V lost 5 bases and J lost 6; bases outside the gene matches: 14. This CDR3 region has 15 residues. The CDR3 DNA is TGCAGCGTTTACCCAGGGGGCCCCGCTTCTAATGGCTACACCTTC. As protein: CSVYPGGPASNGYTF. The complete variable domain, with remaining parts taken from reference TRBV29-1 and TRBJ1-2, reads SAVISQKPSRDICQRGTSLTIQCQVDSQVTMMFWYRQQPGQSLTLIATANQGSEATYESGFVIDKFPISRPNLTFSTLTVSNMSPEDSSIYLCSVYPGGPASNGYTFGSGTRLTVV.

The genes are TRBV7-2 and TRBJ1-2; D unresolved. Per germline, CDR1 SGHTA and CDR2 FQGNSA. Deletions cut 0 bases from V and 2 bases from J, with 10 bases between. There are 15 residues in the CDR3. The CDR3 loop is CASSLAGPLNYGYTF. In DNA, the CDR3 is TGTGCCAGCAGCTTAGCTGGGCCGCTCAACTATGGCTACACCTTC.

This clone has just a few counts. CDR3 loop: CASSTGTGGDTQYF. The CDR3 DNA reads as TGTGCCAGTAGCACCGGGACAGGGGGAGATACGCAGTATTTT. The J gene is TRBJ2-3, the V gene TRBV19, with 11 bases identical to TRBD1. Germline CDR1 is LNHDA and CDR2 is SQIVND (reference sequence). V trimming: 6 bases; J trimming: 5 bases; junction bases outside the gene matches: 4. The CDR3 is 14 residues long.

The genes are TRBV7-9 and TRBJ1-2; the D is unclear. Looked up from germline, CDR1 is SEHNR and CDR2 is FQNEAQ (reference sequence). CDR3 size: 13 residues. Between the trimmed V and J ends, which lost 2 bases and 8 bases, there was a span of 12 bases. For the CDR3, the DNA is TGTGCCAGCAGCTTATACCCAACGGGGGGCTACACCTTC. This sequence encodes CASSLYPTGGYTF. The variable domain in full, with the rest retrieved from reference TRBV7-9 and TRBJ1-2, is DTGVSQNPRHKITKRGQNVTFRCDPISEHNRLYWYRQTLGQGPEFLTYFQNEAQLEKSRLLSDRFSAERPKGSFSTLEIQRTEQGDSAMYLCASSLYPTGGYTFGSGTRLTVV.

This clone was detected only a few times. This chain links TRBV28 with TRBJ2-1, with 8 positions matching TRBD2. CDR3 length equals 14 residues. From germline, CDR1 is MDHEN and CDR2 SYDVKM. V lost 8 bases, J lost 7 bases, and 10 bases stayed unmatched. The CDR3 DNA reads TGTGCCAGCGGCCTAGCGGAGCGGGGGAATGAGCAGTTCTTC. It yields the protein CASGLAERGNEQFF.

This clone came up a few times. V and J are TRBV29-1 and TRBJ1-2, with D hard to call. The germline V gene has CDR1 SQVTM and CDR2 ANQGSEA. Trimming stripped 6 bases from V and 7 bases from J, with 18 bases between. The CDR3 totals 13 residues. The CDR3 DNA sequence: TGCAGCGTCGAGGGTTGGGTACGGGGTGGCTACACCTTC. Its translation is CSVEGWVRGGYTF.

In this sample, this clone turned up a few times. CDR3 in DNA: TGTGCCAGCTCGCCCATGGGGAGCACTGAAGCTTTCTTT. This gives the protein CASSPMGSTEAFF. The gene calls are TRBV18 and TRBJ1-1, with unresolved D. Trimming left V 6 bases short and J 4 bases short, with 12 bases between. Germline V gene data show CDR1 as KGHSH and CDR2 as LQKENI. The CDR3 is made up of 13 amino acids.

The gene calls are TRBV5-1 and TRBJ2-5; 9 nucleotides line up with TRBD2. The germline gives CDR1 SGHRS, CDR2 YFSETQ. Trimming took 1 base from V and 1 from J; bases not matched to a gene: 5. The CDR3 covers 16 residues. CDR3 in amino acids: CASSLSLAGFQETQYF. The CDR3 DNA reads as TGCGCCAGCAGCTTGAGCCTAGCGGGGTTCCAAGAGACCCAGTACTTC.

This clone was seen a few times. The J gene is TRBJ2-7, the V gene TRBV14; tentatively, D is TRBD2 (5 bases). V was trimmed by 5 bases and J by 4 bases, leaving 15 bases between them. In germline, CDR1 is SGHDN, CDR2 FVKESK. The CDR3 length is 14 residues. CDR3 sequence: CASSLDLPGYEQYF. The CDR3 coding sequence is TGTGCCAGCAGCTTAGACCTACCGGGGTACGAGCAGTACTTC. Full variable domain (remainder filled in from reference TRBV14 and TRBJ2-7): EAGVTQFPSHSVIEKGQTVTLRCDPISGHDNLYWYRRVMGKEIKFLLHFVKESKQDESGMPNNRFLAERTGGTYSTLKVQPAELEDSGVYFCASSLDLPGYEQYFGPGTRLTVT.

The chain links TRBV30 to TRBJ1-1; 11 bases map to TRBD1. Germline-derived CDR1 and CDR2 are GTSNPN and SVGIG (reference sequence). The CDR3 is made up of 13 amino acids. Trimming took 4 bases from V and 10 from J; bases not matched to a gene: 8. The CDR3 coding sequence is TGTGCCTGGACAGCGGGACAGGGGGTCTCAGCTTTCTTT. Protein product: CAWTAGQGVSAFF.

This clone was seen more than once but under ten times. V gene TRBV18 combines with J gene TRBJ2-1; 11 bases are a match to TRBD1. Germline CDR1 KGHSH, CDR2 LQKENI. J gave up 15 bases and V 6 bases, and 13 bases lay outside the gene matches. CDR3 size: 14 residues. CDR3 sequence: CASSDGTGGNKPFF. The CDR3 nucleotides are TGTGCCAGCTCTGACGGGACAGGGGGAAATAAGCCGTTCTTC.

The chain combines TRBV6-5 with TRBJ2-4, with 7 bases identical to TRBD1. CDR1 and CDR2 (germline): MNHEY, SVGAGI. The CDR3 is 13 residues long. V shed 6 bases and J 9 bases; nucleotides not matched to a gene: 8. CDR3 sequence reads: CASSRGGQGIQYF. The CDR3 DNA reads as TGTGCCAGCAGCCGAGGGGGCCAAGGCATTCAGTACTTC.